The 10 T cell receptor beta chains below were found in one sample sequenced in a study of blood T cell repertoires in COVID-19. Repertoires were generated with immunoSEQ multiplex PCR, while TCRdb's copy carries only in-frame clones and drops some. The repertoire includes 250,000 or so clones, 88% of them detected once, and 0.75% to 1% sits in the top ten. Material for sequencing was peripheral blood. The source of these receptors is a woman in her thirties or forties who had recovered from COVID-19.

The CDR3 DNA reads as TGCAGCGTTCTTCAGGGGAGCTCCTACAATGAGCAGTTCTTC. It encodes CSVLQGSSYNEQFF. This chain links TRBV29-1 with TRBJ2-1; D might be TRBD1 (6 bases). This CDR3 is 14 amino acids long. Germline loops: CDR1 SQVTM, CDR2 ANQGSEA. Trimming pared 5 bases from V and 0 bases from J, leaving 11 bases between.

V and J are TRBV7-2 and TRBJ2-3; D not certain. The length of the CDR3 is 15 residues. Trimming took 2 bases from V and 2 from J, leaving 11 bases between them. The germline V gene has CDR1 SGHTA and CDR2 FQGNSA. The CDR3 reads CASSLFLVPTDTQYF. The CDR3, as DNA: TGTGCCAGCAGCTTATTCCTCGTCCCCACAGATACGCAGTATTTT.

This clone was observed a few times. The V gene is TRBV4-2, the J gene TRBJ2-2; a weak D match, TRBD2 (5 bases). CDR1 and CDR2 (germline): LGHNA, YNFKEQ. V lost 0 bases and J lost 8, with 13 bases in between. This CDR3 is built from 15 residues. The CDR3 reads CASSQDGLIVGELFF. The CDR3 DNA reads TGTGCCAGCAGCCAAGATGGACTTATAGTGGGGGAGCTGTTTTTT.

This clone was counted ten times or more. The chain is built from TRBV2 and TRBJ1-1; D not certain. The CDR3 has 14 residues. Germline assignment: CDR1 SNHLY and CDR2 FYNNEI. V lost 2 bases, J lost 1 base, and 8 bases lay in between. CDR3 sequence: CASSEFRGNTEAFF. The CDR3 coding sequence is TGTGCCAGCAGTGAATTTCGGGGGAACACTGAAGCTTTCTTT.

The V gene is TRBV20-1, the J gene TRBJ2-7; 12 bases map to TRBD2. J lost 7 bases, V lost 3 bases, and 4 bases had no gene match. The CDR3 is 13 residues long. Germline V gene data show CDR1 as DFQATT and CDR2 as SNEGSKA (reference sequence). CDR3 amino acids: CSASLAGGDEQYF. The CDR3 DNA reads TGCAGTGCTAGTCTAGCGGGAGGGGATGAGCAGTACTTC.

The chain employs TRBV7-9 and TRBJ1-5; 8 positions agree with TRBD1. The V segment lost 4 bases and the J segment 7 bases; nucleotides outside the gene matches: 9. The CDR3 has 15 amino acids. Germline V gene lookup returns CDR1 SEHNR and CDR2 FQNEAQ (reference sequence). As DNA, the CDR3 is TGTGCCAGCAGCTCGATAGACAGGGGAGACCAGCCCCAGCATTTT. Protein product: CASSSIDRGDQPQHF.

The V and J genes are TRBV10-3 and TRBJ2-1, with 10 nucleotides matching TRBD2. CDR1 and CDR2 from the germline V gene are ENHRY and SYGVKD. The CDR3 is 16 residues long. V lost 10 bases, J lost 2 bases, and 11 bases stayed unmatched. The CDR3 DNA reads as TGTGCCACCGGTTTGGGAGCGGGAGGGGCCTACAATGAGCAGTTCTTC. It translates to CATGLGAGGAYNEQFF.

This chain links TRBV9 with TRBJ1-3, with D possibly being TRBD1 (6 bases). Trimming removed 0 bases at V and 9 bases at J, with 10 bases between. This CDR3 has 13 amino acids. From germline, CDR1 is SGDLS and CDR2 YYNGEE. The CDR3 region has the DNA TGTGCCAGCAGCGTAGGAGGGGGTGGCACCATATATTTT. Its protein is CASSVGGGGTIYF.

J is TRBJ1-6 and V is TRBV18; the D is unclear. Trimming removed 6 bases from V and 7 bases from J, with 10 bases in between. The CDR3 is 13 amino acids. Germline V gene sequence: CDR1 KGHSH, CDR2 LQKENI. Written as DNA, the CDR3 is TGTGCCAGCTCCGTTGAACGGAATTCACCCCTCCACTTT. This encodes CASSVERNSPLHF.

The sample holds a few counts of this clone. This chain connects TRBV18 to TRBJ2-7, with TRBD2 matching over 11 bases. CDR1 is KGHSH, CDR2 LQKENI, per germline. CDR3 size: 15 residues. The ends lost 3 bases at V and 2 bases at J; junction bases unmatched: 3. The CDR3 sequence is CASSPTSGTAYEQYF. CDR3 bases: TGTGCCAGCTCACCGACTAGCGGGACGGCCTACGAGCAGTACTTC. Looking up the rest from reference TRBV18 and TRBJ2-7 gives the full variable domain: NAGVMQNPRHLVRRRGQEARLRCSPMKGHSHVYWYRQLPEEGLKFMVYLQKENIIDESGMPKERFSAEFPKEGPSILRIQQVVRGDSAAYFCASSPTSGTAYEQYFGPGTRLTVT.